This T cell receptor (beta chain) was found in a study of blood T cell repertoires in COVID-19. Study-level information: COVID-19 samples collected from the United States, Italy and Spain covered acute and convalescent phases. PBMCs, B-cell-depleted T cells, or T cells provided the cDNA or gDNA that made up the material.

CDR1 and CDR2 (germline): MNHEY, SVGEGT. V was pared by 4 bases and J by 5 bases, with 6 bases of the junction left unmatched. The CDR3 consists of 14 residues. Original methodology: Estimation of nucleated cell counts was performed using reference gene primer amplification. The assay was immunoSEQ multiplex PCR, and TCRdb's table has in-frame clones only and misses some. Clone size and V and J calls were adopted from that table, with D and trimming inferred from the DNA. This sample has some 110,000 clones, with approximately 88% found just once. The TCR originated in a woman in her 70s with acute or convalescent COVID-19. The chain recombines TRBV6-2 or TRBV6-3 with TRBJ1-2; 8 bases align to TRBD1. Sample: peripheral blood. The CDR3 here is CASSFDRGGYGYTF. The CDR3 DNA reads TGTGCCAGCAGTTTCGACAGGGGAGGTTATGGCTACACCTTC.